This entry is about one T cell receptor beta chain. The antigen this receptor binds is unknown. Within one base of it there is no much larger clone, and no base qualities were kept. The data are from a study of CD8 T cells in Susac syndrome (dated by TCRdb to the late 2010s). Some background on the complete study: Whether CD8+ T cell activation and differentiation in Susac syndrome was antigen driven was tested using repertoire sequencing. The study compared CD8+ T cell repertoire clonality among eleven to twelve healthy donors, about 14 Susac syndrome patients and about 16 multiple sclerosis patients.

RNA was extracted using the RNeasy kit, and about 0.45 to 1 microgram was reverse transcribed with random hexamers. The immunoSEQ multiplex PCR assay, covering 54 Vbeta and 13 Jbeta segments, was used to amplify TCR beta CDR3 regions. To correct PCR amplification bias, a synthetic template baseline was used for both primer optimization and computational correction. As for the original processing: Reads were annotated to V, D and J genes according to IMGT and were analyzed with immunoSEQ Analyzer, with only productive sequences retained. To calculate clonality, Shannon entropy was normalized by log2 of the number of productive unique sequences and then subtracted from one. For each patient and control, public and private clones were evaluated among the 100 most prevalent clones. Clones were defined as Susac-specific if absent from the healthy and MS cohorts, from 1052 published viral clones and from other ImmuneACCESS disease sequences. TCRdb trimmed public reads at Q25 via fastp, called clones via MiXCR and kept in-frame beta chains. Each entry is one CDR3 protein sequence, shown with its most common DNA and genes. In this record, the V and J calls reflect TCRdb's handling and not the investigators' own analysis. The sample profile shows under 200,000 distinct CDR3 sequences; 95% of them were found once. The leading ten clones occupy about 0.15% of the sample.

The CDR3, cysteine through phenylalanine, is 16 amino acids long. CDR3 DNA only is kept here, 48 bases in frame from base 1. At the junction V is shortened by 5 bases and J by 2 bases; bases outside the gene matches: 10. The germline V gene (reference sequence) specifies SEHNR as CDR1 and FQNEAQ as CDR2. High-throughput TCR beta sequencing profiled peripheral blood CD8+ and CD4+ T cells from healthy donors, Susac syndrome patients and multiple sclerosis patients. The multiple sclerosis controls were treatment-naive patients who had stable or active relapsing-remitting disease and met the revised McDonald criteria. CD8+ TEMRA cells were enriched by FACS, while bulk CD8+ and CD4+ T cells were purified by magnetic negative isolation. Blood was collected in EDTA tubes and processed within 24 hours, with PBMCs isolated through density gradient centrifugation. PBMCs intended for TCR sequencing were cryopreserved in liquid nitrogen and were subsequently thawed in a 37 degrees C water bath. Purity of sorted or isolated CD4+, CD8+ and CD8+ TEMRA cells was at least 90%.

Points the paper makes about the study in general: The number of individuals in the TCR sequencing and HLA analysis was acknowledged as relatively small.

This clonotype originated in a human donor with multiple sclerosis. Recombination linked TRBV7-9 to TRBJ2-7, with 9 bases aligning to TRBD2. What was sequenced was CD8+ T cells from PBMCs. The CDR3 loop reads CASSPPLAGVTYEQYF. The nucleotide sequence is TGTGCCAGCAGCCCCCCCTTAGCGGGAGTCACCTACGAGCAGTACTTC.